Below, 23 T cell receptor beta chains from the same sample are listed, as sequenced in a study of shared clonotypes between healthy human individuals. CD45RO-negative CD8 cells positively selected for CCR7 made up the naive population, which excluded terminally differentiated effector memory CD45RA+ cells. Using immunoSEQ multiplex PCR, the repertoire was profiled, and TCRdb retains in-frame clones only, with some absent. The sample carries around 1.9 million clones, 80% to 95% recorded once. What was sequenced was naive CD8+ T cells from PBMCs. Receptor source: a man aged 18 to 30 in good health. Some clones in this sample may be carry-over from other donors' samples.

J is TRBJ2-7 and V is TRBV6-5, with D unclear. The CDR3 consists of 13 residues. V lost 7 bases to trimming and J lost 3 bases, with 13 bases between them. Germline CDR1 and CDR2: MNHEY and SVGAGI. DNA for the CDR3: TGTGCCAGCAAAGAGCGACAATTCTACGAGCAGTACTTC. Protein: CASKERQFYEQYF.

The chain is built from TRBV29-1 and TRBJ1-2; the D gene is possibly TRBD1 (5 bases). This CDR3 region has 11 residues. The germline V gene has CDR1 SQVTM and CDR2 ANQGSEA. V was pared by 7 bases and J by 6 bases, with 12 bases between. The CDR3 DNA reads as TGCAGCGCCCAGACAGCAGATGGCTACACCTTC. It encodes CSAQTADGYTF.

The rearrangement uses TRBV15 and TRBJ1-1; D gene ambiguous. The V end was cut by 9 bases, the J end by 0 bases, with 11 bases between. This CDR3 spans 13 amino acids. The V gene's germline CDR1 is LNHNV and CDR2 YYDKDF (reference sequence). The CDR3 nucleotides read TGTGCCACTGGTCGGGGAATGAACACTGAAGCTTTCTTT. It specifies CATGRGMNTEAFF.

This chain links TRBV27 with TRBJ1-1; TRBD1 is a possible D gene (6 bases). CDR3 length: 16 residues. Germline CDR1 reads MNHEY; CDR2 reads SMNVEV (reference sequence). V was trimmed by 5 bases and J by 1 base, leaving 17 bases between them. The CDR3 region is CASSRTGFGENTEAFF. CDR3 in DNA: TGTGCCAGCAGTCGAACAGGGTTTGGGGAGAACACTGAAGCTTTCTTT.

A note on this clone: This sample includes further DNA sequences coding for the same CDR3. The genes are TRBV7-9 and TRBJ2-1; D remains unclear. CDR3 length: 14 residues. V lost 3 bases and J lost 3, with 9 bases in between. The germline gives CDR1 SEHNR, CDR2 FQNEAQ (reference sequence). The CDR3, as DNA: TGTGCCAGCAGCTTTATTCCGAGCTACAATGAGCAGTTCTTC. It is translated as CASSFIPSYNEQFF. Filled out from reference TRBV7-9 and TRBJ2-1, the complete variable domain reads DTGVSQNPRHKITKRGQNVTFRCDPISEHNRLYWYRQTLGQGPEFLTYFQNEAQLEKSRLLSDRFSAERPKGSFSTLEIQRTEQGDSAMYLCASSFIPSYNEQFFGPGTRLTVL.

This chain links TRBV6-1 with TRBJ1-5; TRBD1 matches 7 bases. In germline, CDR1 is MNHNS, CDR2 SASEGT. This CDR3 comprises 15 residues. V was clipped by 0 bases and J by 9 bases; unmatched bases: 8. CDR3: CASSEAGGQVWPQHF. CDR3 bases: TGTGCCAGCAGTGAAGCCGGAGGACAGGTTTGGCCCCAGCATTTT.

J is TRBJ1-5 and V is TRBV28; 11 bases fit TRBD1. The junction had 5 bases not matched to a gene; V was cut back by 4 bases and J by 6 bases. Germline CDR1 and CDR2: MDHEN and SYDVKM. The length of the CDR3 is 15 residues. The CDR3 is CASSSGQGEGQPQHF. The CDR3, as DNA: TGTGCCAGCAGTTCGGGACAGGGGGAGGGTCAGCCCCAGCATTTT. The entire variable domain, with the rest obtained from reference TRBV28 and TRBJ1-5, is as follows: DVKVTQSSRYLVKRTGEKVFLECVQDMDHENMFWYRQDPGLGLRLIYFSYDVKMKEKGDIPEGYSVSREKKERFSLILESASTNQTSMYLCASSSGQGEGQPQHFGDGTRLSIL.

V gene TRBV11-2 combines with J gene TRBJ1-2; no definite D call. Germline V lookup: CDR1 SGHAT, CDR2 FQNNGV. Trimming took 2 bases from V and 0 from J, leaving 10 bases between them. The CDR3 spans 15 residues. For the CDR3, the DNA is TGTGCCAGCAGCTTAAGCAGGAGCCCTAACTATGGCTACACCTTC. It encodes CASSLSRSPNYGYTF.

The chain has TRBV15 and TRBJ2-3; the D gene is possibly TRBD2 (6 bases). The CDR3 has 13 residues. Trimming pared 9 bases from V and 3 bases from J, leaving 13 bases between. Germline V gene data show CDR1 as LNHNV and CDR2 as YYDKDF (reference sequence). CDR3 loop: CATCPGETDTQYF. DNA for the CDR3: TGTGCCACTTGCCCGGGAGAGACAGATACGCAGTATTTT.

This chain links TRBV27 with TRBJ2-7; tentative D call: TRBD2 (5 bases). Trimming removed 8 bases at V and 3 bases at J, with 17 bases between. The CDR3 covers 14 residues. Germline V gene sequence: CDR1 MNHEY, CDR2 SMNVEV (reference sequence). The CDR3 coding sequence is TGTGCCAGCCGGTCGCCCGGACTCTTCTACGAGCAGTACTTC. Its translation is CASRSPGLFYEQYF.

Only a few counts were recorded for this clone. The chain carries TRBV7-9 and TRBJ1-2; 10 nucleotides match TRBD1. V was pared by 5 bases and J by 1 base, with 1 base of the junction left unmatched. The germline V gene has CDR1 SEHNR and CDR2 FQNEAQ (reference sequence). There are 14 residues in the CDR3. This CDR3 is CASSRDRGNYGYTF. As DNA, the CDR3 is TGTGCCAGCAGCCGGGACAGGGGTAACTATGGCTACACCTTC.

The chain joins TRBV7-9 to TRBJ2-5, with 12 bases matching TRBD2. Losses at the gene ends were 3 bases for V and 3 bases for J; bases not matched to a gene: 5. The V gene's germline CDR1 is SEHNR and CDR2 FQNEAQ (reference sequence). CDR3 length: 16 amino acids. This CDR3 is CASSLRTSGDKETQYF. CDR3 coding DNA: TGTGCCAGCAGCTTGCGGACTAGCGGGGATAAAGAGACCCAGTACTTC. The entire variable domain, with the rest obtained from reference TRBV7-9 and TRBJ2-5, is as follows: DTGVSQNPRHKITKRGQNVTFRCDPISEHNRLYWYRQTLGQGPEFLTYFQNEAQLEKSRLLSDRFSAERPKGSFSTLEIQRTEQGDSAMYLCASSLRTSGDKETQYFGPGTRLLVL.

V is TRBV7-6 and J is TRBJ2-2; D uncertain. The CDR3 extends over 14 amino acids. Trimming left V 4 bases short and J 3 bases short, with 9 bases between. Germline loops: CDR1 SGHVS, CDR2 FNYEAQ. CDR3 region: CASSSRAYTGELFF. CDR3 sequence (DNA): TGTGCCAGCAGCTCCCGGGCCTACACCGGGGAGCTGTTTTTT.

Remarks on this clone: The sample has other DNA sequences that encode this CDR3 too. The chain links TRBV5-5 to TRBJ2-7; no clear D gene. V was cut by 0 bases and J by 1 base, with 11 bases left in between. CDR3 length: 15 amino acids. Germline V lookup: CDR1 SGHKS, CDR2 YYEKEE (reference sequence). This chain's CDR3 is CASSLVASGSYEQYF. The DNA of the CDR3 is TGTGCCAGCAGCTTGGTCGCTTCAGGATCCTACGAGCAGTACTTC.

V and J are TRBV4-3 and TRBJ2-7; D may be TRBD1 (5 bases). This CDR3 is built from 16 residues. V was pared by 4 bases and J by 4 bases, with 20 bases between. CDR1 and CDR2 from the germline V gene are LGHNA and YSLEER. CDR3 coding DNA: TGCGCCAGCAGCCTCGACAGAGCAAATTCGGAGTACGAGCAGTACTTC. It codes for CASSLDRANSEYEQYF.

This clone appeared a single time. The chain joins TRBV9 to TRBJ1-2; TRBD1 matches at 9 bases. In germline, CDR1 is SGDLS, CDR2 YYNGEE. Trimming cost V 2 bases and J 5 bases; bases outside gene matches: 16. The CDR3 is made up of 18 amino acids. CDR3 protein: CASSVVRDRDAYPYGYTF. CDR3 DNA: TGTGCCAGCAGCGTGGTTAGGGACAGGGATGCGTACCCATATGGCTACACCTTC. The full variable domain, its missing parts supplied by reference TRBV9 and TRBJ1-2, is DSGVTQTPKHLITATGQRVTLRCSPRSGDLSVYWYQQSLDQGLQFLIQYYNGEERAKGNILERFSAQQFPDLHSELNLSSLELGDSALYFCASSVVRDRDAYPYGYTFGSGTRLTVV.

Of note for this clone: The same CDR3 arises from other DNA sequences in this sample as well. The chain joins TRBV7-2 to TRBJ2-7; D not resolved. The germline CDR1 and CDR2 sequences are SGHTA and FQGNSA. The CDR3 sequence is 13 residues long. Trimming cost V 1 base and J 3 bases, with 7 bases left between them. The CDR3 DNA sequence: TGTGCCAGCAGCTTAGGCCTTCTCTACGAGCAGTACTTC. This sequence encodes CASSLGLLYEQYF.

The J gene is TRBJ1-1, the V gene TRBV14, with a weak D call TRBD1 (6 bases). Germline CDR1 SGHDN, CDR2 FVKESK. CDR3 length: 14 amino acids. V lost 4 bases, J lost 7 bases, and 16 bases lay in between. In nucleotides, the CDR3 is TGTGCCAGCAGCCCGCAAGGGCAGGGGTTTGAAGCTTTCTTT. Protein sequence: CASSPQGQGFEAFF. Complete variable domain (other parts from reference TRBV14 and TRBJ1-1): EAGVTQFPSHSVIEKGQTVTLRCDPISGHDNLYWYRRVMGKEIKFLLHFVKESKQDESGMPNNRFLAERTGGTYSTLKVQPAELEDSGVYFCASSPQGQGFEAFFGQGTRLTVV.

V usage is TRBV10-3 and J usage is TRBJ2-5; 7 nucleotides align to TRBD2. The J segment lost 0 bases and the V segment lost 2 bases, leaving 12 bases of the junction unmatched. Germline lookup yields CDR1 ENHRY and CDR2 SYGVKD. CDR3 size: 18 residues. CDR3 DNA: TGTGCCATCAGTGAGACTGTTCGTGCGGGGGTGTACCAAGAGACCCAGTACTTC. This translates into CAISETVRAGVYQETQYF.

This clone was observed once. For the CDR3, the DNA is TGTGCCAGCAGCTCCCTTAGTGGCGGGAGAATCACAGATACGCAGTATTTT. This translates into CASSSLSGGRITDTQYF. The V and J genes are TRBV7-9 and TRBJ2-3, with TRBD2 matching 7 bases. V gave up 4 bases and J gave up 2 bases; unmatched junction bases: 12. The germline gives CDR1 SEHNR, CDR2 FQNEAQ (reference sequence). The CDR3 totals 17 residues.

This CDR3 is CASSWSVRQNTGELFF. The CDR3 coding sequence is TGTGCCAGCAGTTGGTCGGTTCGGCAGAACACCGGGGAGCTGTTTTTT. J is TRBJ2-2 and V is TRBV27, with D unresolved. CDR3 length: 16 residues. The V end lost 4 bases, the J end lost 1 base, and 13 bases lay between the germline ends. Germline assignment: CDR1 MNHEY and CDR2 SMNVEV (reference sequence).

The chain is built from TRBV19 and TRBJ2-6, with D uncertain. CDR1 LNHDA and CDR2 SQIVND come from the germline V gene (reference sequence). This CDR3 has 12 residues. Trimming removed 7 bases at V and 1 base at J, with 2 bases between. CDR3 protein: CASKSGANVLTF. CDR3 DNA: TGTGCCAGTAAATCTGGGGCCAACGTCCTGACTTTC. Together with reference TRBV19 and TRBJ2-6, the CDR3 gives the full variable domain: DGGITQSPKYLFRKEGQNVTLSCEQNLNHDAMYWYRQDPGQGLRLIYYSQIVNDFQKGDIAEGYSVSREKKESFPLTVTSAQKNPTAFYLCASKSGANVLTFGAGSRLTVL.

The chain employs TRBV27 and TRBJ1-2, with TRBD1 as a possible D gene (5 bases). CDR1 and CDR2 from the germline V gene are MNHEY and SMNVEV (reference sequence). Trimming stripped 0 bases from V and 5 bases from J, with 16 bases between. There are 16 residues in the CDR3. The CDR3 DNA sequence: TGTGCCAGCAGTTTATCGCTTGGGACGGGCGGTTATGGCTACACCTTC. Translated, it gives CASSLSLGTGGYGYTF.